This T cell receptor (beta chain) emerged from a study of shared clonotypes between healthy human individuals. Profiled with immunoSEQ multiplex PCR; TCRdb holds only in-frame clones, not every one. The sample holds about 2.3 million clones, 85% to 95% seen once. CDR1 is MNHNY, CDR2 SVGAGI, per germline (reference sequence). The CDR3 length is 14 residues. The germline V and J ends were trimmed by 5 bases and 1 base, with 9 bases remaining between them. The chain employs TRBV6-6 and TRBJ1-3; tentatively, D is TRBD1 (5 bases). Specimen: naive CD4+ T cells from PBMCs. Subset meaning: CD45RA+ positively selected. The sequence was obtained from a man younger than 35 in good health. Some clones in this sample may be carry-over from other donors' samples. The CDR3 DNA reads TGTGCCAGCAGTGGGACGGTATCTGGAAACACCATATATTTT. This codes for CASSGTVSGNTIYF.